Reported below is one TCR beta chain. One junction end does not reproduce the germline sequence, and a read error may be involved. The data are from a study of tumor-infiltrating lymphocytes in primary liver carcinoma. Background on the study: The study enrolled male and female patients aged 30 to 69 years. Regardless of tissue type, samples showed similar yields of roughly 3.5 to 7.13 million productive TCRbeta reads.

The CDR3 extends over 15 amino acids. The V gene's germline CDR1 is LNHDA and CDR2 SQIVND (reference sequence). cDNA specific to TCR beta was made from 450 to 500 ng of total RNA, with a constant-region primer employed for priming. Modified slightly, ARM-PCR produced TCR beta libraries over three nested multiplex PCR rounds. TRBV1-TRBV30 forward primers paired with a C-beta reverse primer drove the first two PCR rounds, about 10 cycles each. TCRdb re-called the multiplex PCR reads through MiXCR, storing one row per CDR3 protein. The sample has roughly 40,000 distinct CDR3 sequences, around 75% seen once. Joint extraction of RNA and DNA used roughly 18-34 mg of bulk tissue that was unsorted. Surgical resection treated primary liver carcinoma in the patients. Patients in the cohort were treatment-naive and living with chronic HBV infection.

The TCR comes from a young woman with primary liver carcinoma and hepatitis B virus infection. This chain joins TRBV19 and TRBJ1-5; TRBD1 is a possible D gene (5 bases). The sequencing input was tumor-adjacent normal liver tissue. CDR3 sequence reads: CASSKGQGGTQPQHF. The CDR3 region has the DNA TGTGCCAGCAGTAAGGGGCAGGGTGGGACTCAGCCCCAGCATTTT.